The sequence of this T cell receptor beta chain was determined in a study of blood T cell repertoires in COVID-19. The wider study: The analysed material was cDNA or gDNA that came from T cells, B-cell-depleted T cells, or PBMCs.

Profiling relied on immunoSEQ multiplex PCR, and the TCRdb table lists in-frame clones only, not all of them. The top ten clones hold less than 3.5% of a sample with roughly 200,000 clones, roughly nine tenths of them seen once. From germline, CDR1 is LGHDT and CDR2 YNNKEL (reference sequence). This CDR3 spans 15 amino acids. V lost 0 bases and J lost 6, with 12 bases in between. This rearrangement joins TRBV3-1 (or the pseudogene TRBV3-2) to TRBJ1-5; weak D call: TRBD1 (6 bases). The sample comprised peripheral blood. This receptor was obtained from a woman under 40 with active or convalescent COVID-19. CDR3 region: CASSQDITGSQPQHF. The CDR3 DNA reads TGTGCCAGCAGCCAAGATATAACAGGGTCTCAGCCCCAGCATTTT.